One sample yielded the 25 T cell receptor beta chains listed below, sequenced in a study of breast tumors, draining lymph nodes, adjacent tissues. Samples came from axillary lymph nodes draining the breast cancer. TCRdb fed the multiplex PCR reads into MiXCR, producing one record per CDR3 protein. The sample comprises 100,000 to 150,000 distinct CDR3 sequences, 15% to 20% of which are singletons, and more than 3% rests with the top ten. The sequenced material came from axillary lymph node tissue. Source of these receptors: a female donor with breast cancer. Some clones in this sample may be carry-over from other donors' samples.

In this sample, this clonotype turned up many times. The V gene is TRBV5-4, the J gene TRBJ2-5; 7 bases fit TRBD1. The CDR3 is made up of 15 amino acids. J gave up 4 bases and V 0 bases, and 6 bases lay outside the gene matches. Germline loops: CDR1 SGHNT, CDR2 YYREEE (reference sequence). The CDR3 bases are TGTGCCAGCAGCTTGGACGGACAGGCGGTAGAGACCCAGTACTTC. Its translation is CASSLDGQAVETQYF. Combining the CDR3 with reference TRBV5-4 and TRBJ2-5 gives the whole variable domain ETGVTQSPTHLIKTRGQQVTLRCSSQSGHNTVSWYQQALGQGPQFIFQYYREEENGRGNFPPRFSGLQFPNYSSELNVNALELDDSALYLCASSLDGQAVETQYFGPGTRLLVL.

Comments on this clonotype: One end of the junction varies from germline; a read error may be responsible. This chain links TRBV5-1 with TRBJ2-7, with D unresolved. CDR1 and CDR2 (germline): SGHRS, YFSETQ. The CDR3 covers 12 residues. CDR3 nucleotide sequence: TGCGCCAGCAGCTTGTCCGCCTACGGGCAGTACTTC. It is translated as CASSLSAYGQYF.

This clonotype was counted once. A much larger clone sits a single nucleotide away, making a read error possible. The genes are TRBV2 and TRBJ1-5; D is perhaps TRBD1 (6 bases). Germline loops: CDR1 SNHLY, CDR2 FYNNEI. This CDR3 has 14 amino acids. V shed 4 bases and J shed 5 bases, with 12 bases lying between them. The CDR3 loop is CASSAQGLDQPQHF. In nucleotides, the CDR3 is TGTGCCAGCAGTGCTCAGGGGTTAGATCAGCCCCAGCATTTT.

Remarks on this clonotype: This sequence may be a read error, since a much larger clone differs from it by one base. The CDR3 region has the DNA TGTGCCAGCAGCCCGGGCAGTATTAATGAAAAACTGTTTTTT. Its protein product is CASSPGSINEKLFF. The chain couples TRBV7-2 to TRBJ1-4; D gene uncertain. Trimming removed 5 bases at V and 4 bases at J, with 11 bases between. CDR1 is SGHTA and CDR2 is FQGNSA in the germline V gene. The CDR3 is 14 residues long.

This clonotype was observed at least ten times. J is TRBJ1-3 and V is TRBV5-1; 7 nucleotides match TRBD1. From germline, CDR1 is SGHRS and CDR2 YFSETQ. V was clipped by 5 bases and J by 0 bases; unmatched bases: 5. This CDR3 is built from 15 residues. CDR3: CASSPGTASGNTIYF. The CDR3 DNA follows: TGCGCCAGCAGTCCCGGGACAGCCTCTGGAAACACCATATATTTT.

This clonotype was counted many times. The rearrangement joins TRBV20-1 to TRBJ2-7; TRBD1 or TRBD2 may be the D gene (5 bases each). Trimming took 0 bases from V and 2 from J, leaving 14 bases between them. CDR3 length equals 15 residues. Per the germline V gene, CDR1 is DFQATT and CDR2 is SNEGSKA (reference sequence). The CDR3 DNA sequence: TGCAGTGCTAGAGACCCAAGAGGGACGGCCTACGAGCAGTACTTC. Protein sequence: CSARDPRGTAYEQYF.

This clonotype was counted at least ten times. The chain recombines TRBV5-1 with TRBJ2-1; 11 positions agree with TRBD2. The length of the CDR3 is 15 residues. Germline assignment: CDR1 SGHRS and CDR2 YFSETQ. J gave up 4 bases and V 7 bases, and 7 bases lay outside the gene matches. CDR3 in DNA: TGCGCCAGCTCACGGGGACTAGCGGAGTACAATGAGCAGTTCTTC. Protein sequence: CASSRGLAEYNEQFF.

This clonotype was seen repeatedly, ten times or more. V is TRBV11-3 and J is TRBJ2-1; TRBD1 matches 9 bases. Germline trimming cut 4 bases from V and 5 bases from J; bases unmatched to any gene: 6. Germline CDR1 SGHNT, CDR2 YENEEA. CDR3 size: 15 residues. CDR3 nucleotide sequence: TGTGCCAGCAGCTCGGGACAGGGCCGGAACAATGAGCAGTTCTTC. Its protein is CASSSGQGRNNEQFF.

This clonotype occurred many times. The gene calls are TRBV20-1 and TRBJ2-7, with D perhaps matching TRBD2 (7 bases). Germline values: CDR1 DFQATT, CDR2 SNEGSKA (reference sequence). There are 15 residues in the CDR3. The V gene lost 6 bases and the J gene lost 5 bases, with 23 bases spanning the gap. CDR3 nucleotides: TGCAGTGCCGGGGGCCGTGGGGGGGGAGTCAACGAGCAGTACTTC. It is translated as CSAGGRGGGVNEQYF.

The rearrangement uses TRBV5-8 and TRBJ2-2, with D hard to call. Germline lookup yields CDR1 SGHTS and CDR2 YDEGEE. V was clipped by 5 bases and J by 0 bases, with 11 bases between them. The CDR3 covers 15 residues. The CDR3 bases are TGTGCCAGCAGGCCTAGAATCCCGAACACCGGGGAGCTGTTTTTT. Translated, it gives CASRPRIPNTGELFF. Full variable domain (rest looked up from reference TRBV5-8 and TRBJ2-2): EAGVTQSPTHLIKTRGQQATLRCSPISGHTSVYWYQQALGLGLQFLLWYDEGEERNRGNFPPRFSGRQFPNYSSELNVNALELEDSALYLCASRPRIPNTGELFFGEGSRLTVL.

The sample holds many counts of this clonotype. The genes are TRBV7-9 and TRBJ2-3, with D possibly being TRBD1 (6 bases). Germline lookup yields CDR1 SEHNR and CDR2 FQNEAQ (reference sequence). Trimming cost V 7 bases and J 5 bases, with 22 bases left between them. This CDR3 has 16 amino acids. CDR3 nucleotides: TGTGCCAGCACCCTACCGATTGTGGGGGCGGTAGATACGCAGTATTTT. Translation: CASTLPIVGAVDTQYF.

This clonotype was seen ten or more times. The V call is TRBV15, the J call TRBJ1-4, with D possibly matching TRBD1 (5 bases). CDR3 length: 12 residues. From germline, CDR1 is LNHNV and CDR2 YYDKDF (reference sequence). CDR3 amino acids: CAISGIGEKLFF. The CDR3 DNA reads as TGTGCTATTTCAGGGATTGGTGAAAAACTGTTTTTT. Drawing the rest from reference TRBV15 and TRBJ1-4, the complete variable domain is DAMVIQNPRYQVTQFGKPVTLSCSQTLNHNVMYWYQQKSSQAPKLLFHYYDKDFNNEADTPDNFQSRRPNTSFCFLDIRSPGLGDTAMYLCAISGIGEKLFFGSGTQLSVL.

This clonotype was seen more than once but under ten times. Just one base apart from a much larger clone, this may be a read error. The rearrangement links TRBV20-1 to TRBJ2-3; TRBD2 matches at 15 bases. This CDR3 is built from 14 residues. The germline V gene encodes CDR1 DFQATT and CDR2 SNEGSKA (reference sequence). This CDR3 reads CSARTSGRADAQYF. CDR3 bases: TGCAGTGCCAGGACTAGCGGGAGGGCAGATGCGCAGTATTTT.

Many counts were recorded for this clonotype. The rearrangement uses TRBV4-1 and TRBJ2-7; D remains ambiguous. Germline-derived CDR1 and CDR2 are MGHRA and YSYEKL. This CDR3 is built from 16 residues. V was clipped by 0 bases and J by 4 bases, with 16 bases between them. CDR3 sequence reads: CASSQEFPGLGYEQYF. CDR3 DNA sequence: TGCGCCAGCAGCCAAGAATTTCCGGGTCTCGGGTACGAGCAGTACTTC.

This chain joins TRBV5-1 and TRBJ2-2; the match to TRBD1 covers 7 bases. The CDR3 totals 14 residues. The V gene's germline CDR1 is SGHRS and CDR2 YFSETQ. Germline trimming cut 3 bases from V and 5 bases from J; bases unmatched to any gene: 4. CDR3 in amino acids: CASSSGQWTGELFF. The CDR3 DNA sequence: TGCGCCAGCAGCTCGGGACAGTGGACCGGGGAGCTGTTTTTT.

This clonotype was observed many times. The chain carries TRBV6-1 and TRBJ1-6; D unresolved. V was pared by 4 bases and J by 4 bases, with 2 bases between. This CDR3 has 12 amino acids. In germline, CDR1 is MNHNS, CDR2 SASEGT. The CDR3 reads CASSGYNSPLHF. Here the CDR3 DNA reads TGTGCCAGCAGTGGATATAATTCACCCCTCCACTTT.

A remark on this clonotype: This may stem from a read error, because a much larger clone lies one nucleotide away. The chain joins TRBV20-1 to TRBJ2-5; 10 bases agree with TRBD2. The CDR3 has 13 residues. J lost 7 bases, V lost 1 base, and 3 bases had no gene match. Per the germline V gene, CDR1 is DFQATT and CDR2 is SNEGSKA (reference sequence). The CDR3 loop reads CSARGSGGGTQYF. The CDR3 nucleotides are TGCAGTGCTAGAGGCAGCGGGGGGGGGACCCAGTACTTC.

As concerns this clonotype: A much larger clonotype is one base distant, so this may be a read error. The chain joins TRBV6-6 to TRBJ2-3; D may correspond to TRBD1 or TRBD2 (5 bases each). The CDR3 loop spans 12 amino acids. Germline V gene lookup returns CDR1 MNHNY and CDR2 SVGAGI (reference sequence). The CDR3 spells CASSSLGDTLYF. CDR3 nucleotides: TGTGCCAGTAGTTCTTTGGGGGATACGCTGTATTTT.

This clonotype appeared many times. The chain uses TRBV5-5 and TRBJ2-7; D possibly matches TRBD1 or TRBD2 (5 bases each). V gave up 6 bases and J gave up 1 base, with 20 bases separating them. CDR1 SGHKS and CDR2 YYEKEE come from the germline V gene (reference sequence). The length of the CDR3 is 16 residues. CDR3 in amino acids: CASTGTQGPGSYEQYF. CDR3 sequence (DNA): TGTGCCAGCACCGGGACCCAGGGACCTGGATCCTACGAGCAGTACTTC.

On this clonotype: A much larger clonotype is one base distant, so this may be a read error. The chain carries TRBV5-5 and TRBJ2-2, with 8 bases lining up with TRBD2. Germline CDR1 and CDR2: SGHKS and YYEKEE (reference sequence). CDR3 length: 15 amino acids. After removal of 2 bases from V and 1 base from J, the junction contained 1 base not matched to a gene. The CDR3 sequence is CASSLAGVNTGELFF. The CDR3 DNA sequence: TGTGCCAGCAGCTTAGCGGGAGTGAACACCGGGGAGCTGTTTTTT.

This clonotype was recorded many times. The gene calls are TRBV18 and TRBJ2-5; D not certain. This CDR3 has 14 residues. The V end lost 3 bases, the J end lost 1 base, and 9 bases lay between the germline ends. In germline, CDR1 is KGHSH, CDR2 LQKENI. The CDR3 here is CASSPSAPQETQYF. The CDR3, as DNA: TGTGCCAGCTCACCGTCGGCTCCCCAAGAGACCCAGTACTTC.

This clonotype was seen repeatedly, ten times or more. The chain is built from TRBV12-3 or TRBV12-4 and TRBJ1-6; possible D gene TRBD1, 5 bases. The length of the CDR3 is 13 residues. Trimming pared 6 bases from V and 9 bases from J, leaving 12 bases between. Written as DNA, the CDR3 is TGTGCCAGCAGACGTAATGGGGGTTCACCCCTCCACTTT. Its protein product is CASRRNGGSPLHF.

This clonotype occurred many times. V gene TRBV27 combines with J gene TRBJ2-2; TRBD2 aligns across 10 bases. Per the germline V gene, CDR1 is MNHEY and CDR2 is SMNVEV (reference sequence). The CDR3 is made up of 17 amino acids. V dropped 5 bases and J dropped 3; count of bases not matched to a gene: 9. CDR3 loop: CASSGLYGTSDTGELFF. CDR3 in DNA: TGTGCCAGCAGTGGCCTCTACGGGACTAGCGACACCGGGGAGCTGTTTTTT.

Concerning this clonotype itself: With a much larger clone just one base away, this may be a read error. The V gene is TRBV6-6, the J gene TRBJ2-7; D possibly corresponds to TRBD2 (5 bases). This CDR3 is built from 14 residues. Germline V gene lookup returns CDR1 MNHNY and CDR2 SVGAGI (reference sequence). This CDR3 is CAGSYSGIPGEQYF. DNA for the CDR3: TGTGCCGGCAGTTACTCCGGGATACCTGGCGAGCAGTACTTC.

Notes on this clonotype: A read error is likely, as this CDR3 ends without the conserved phenylalanine or tryptophan. The genes are TRBV7-8 and TRBJ2-5; D is perhaps TRBD2 (5 bases). CDR1 and CDR2 from the germline V gene are SGHVS and FQNEAQ. The CDR3 length is 13 residues. The CDR3 sequence is CASSSGYQETQYL. CDR3 nucleotide sequence: TGTGCCAGCAGTTCGGGGTACCAGGAGACCCAGTACCTC.